This TCR beta chain is from a study of blood T cells in healthy people across ages. Study-wide results and limits: Roughly linearly, TCR beta diversity per million T cells fell as age increased.

The CDR3 loop spans 15 amino acids. The germline V gene has CDR1 ENHRY and CDR2 SYGVKD. After removal of 2 bases from V and 3 bases from J, the junction contained 6 bases not matched to a gene. The use of a sample-barcoded 5' primer and a J-beta primer mix characterized a second PCR of about 7 to 12 cycles. The study obtained at least 2.5 million CDR3-containing paired-end reads from every sample. TCRdb called the 5' RACE reads again in MiXCR, with one record for every CDR3 protein. The repertoire holds about a million distinct CDR3 sequences, with about 53% as singletons. In its sample, this clonotype was seen a few times. Its target is not known. No fewer than 7 million PBMCs went into each sample. Extracted total RNA amounted to at least 6 micrograms for each sample.

The receptor comes from a woman aged 60-75 years in good health. The sequenced material came from blood. The chain links TRBV10-3 to TRBJ2-5, with 7 bases lining up with TRBD1. The CDR3 DNA reads as TGTGCCATCAGTGAGCAGCAGGGGGATAAAGAGACCCAGTACTTC. Encoded protein: CAISEQQGDKETQYF.